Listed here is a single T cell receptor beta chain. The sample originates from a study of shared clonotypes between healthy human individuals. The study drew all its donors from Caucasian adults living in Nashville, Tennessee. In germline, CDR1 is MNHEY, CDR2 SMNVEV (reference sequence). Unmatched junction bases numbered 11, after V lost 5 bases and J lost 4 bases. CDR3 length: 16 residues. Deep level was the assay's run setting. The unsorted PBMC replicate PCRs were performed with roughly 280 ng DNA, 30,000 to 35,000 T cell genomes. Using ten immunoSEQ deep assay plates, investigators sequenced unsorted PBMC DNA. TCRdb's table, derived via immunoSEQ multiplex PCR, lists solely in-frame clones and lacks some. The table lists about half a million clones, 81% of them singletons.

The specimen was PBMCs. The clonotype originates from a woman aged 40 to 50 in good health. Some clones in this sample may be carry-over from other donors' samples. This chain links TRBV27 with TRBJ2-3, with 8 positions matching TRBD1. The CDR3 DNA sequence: TGTGCCAGCAGTCCTTACTCAGGGGGCGCGCCAGATACGCAGTATTTT. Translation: CASSPYSGGAPDTQYF.